Below, 10 T cell receptor beta chains from the same sample are listed, as sequenced in a study of molecular identifiers for immune sequencing clone quantification (dated by TCRdb to the late 2010s). The receptor library was made with PCR. TCRdb lists the instrument as Illumina HiSeq 4000. The public reads were run again by TCRdb, first through fastp at Q25 and then through MiXCR, and only productive beta chains were kept. Each entry merges the rows of one CDR3 protein and shows their most common DNA and genes. The sample contains some 650,000 distinct CDR3 sequences, 15% to 20% of them found a single time. 0.85% to 0.9% of the sample rests with the top ten. Sequencing was carried out using naive CD8+ T cells from blood, with Jurkat cell RNA spiked in. The sample's cell subset or site label, in plain terms: FACS-sorted CD8+CD4-CCR7+CD45RA+ naive T cells. These receptors were taken from a human donor in good health. Some libraries in this study had Jurkat cell RNA spiked in.

This clonotype was seen more than once but under ten times. J is TRBJ1-2 and V is TRBV20-1, with unresolved D. CDR3 length: 12 amino acids. Germline loops: CDR1 DFQATT, CDR2 SNEGSKA (reference sequence). Trimming took off 3 bases at V and 6 bases at J, with 11 bases between the two ends. This CDR3 is CSARVTEDGYTF. The CDR3 nucleotides read TGCAGTGCTAGGGTCACAGAGGATGGCTACACCTTC.

In this sample, this clonotype turned up many times. This chain connects TRBV12-5 to TRBJ2-3, with 9 positions matching TRBD2. This CDR3 is 15 amino acids long. The junction had 5 bases not matched to a gene; V was cut back by 5 bases and J by 2 bases. The germline CDR1 and CDR2 sequences are LGHNT and FRNRAP. The CDR3 nucleotides read TGTGCTAGTGGTGCGGGGGGGGGAGTCACAGATACGCAGTATTTT. Amino acids: CASGAGGGVTDTQYF.

This clonotype has a handful of counts. This rearrangement joins TRBV27 to TRBJ2-7, with unresolved D. This CDR3 spans 13 amino acids. CDR1 and CDR2 from the germline V gene are MNHEY and SMNVEV (reference sequence). V shed 2 bases and J shed 0 bases, with 5 bases lying between them. The CDR3 is CASSLRFSYEQYF. The CDR3 bases are TGTGCCAGCAGTTTAAGGTTCTCCTACGAGCAGTACTTC.

This clonotype was seen at least ten times. The chain recombines TRBV19 with TRBJ2-7; D may correspond to TRBD1 or TRBD2 (5 bases each). Trimming removed 3 bases from V and 0 bases from J, with 9 bases in between. Germline-derived CDR1 and CDR2 are LNHDA and SQIVND (reference sequence). CDR3 size: 14 residues. The CDR3 DNA reads as TGTGCCAGTAGTATCGGGGCAGGCTCCTACGAGCAGTACTTC. Translating gives CASSIGAGSYEQYF.

CDR3 in DNA: TGTGCCAGCAGCAAGAATGGGGGGAACAATCAGCCCCAGCATTTT. This encodes CASSKNGGNNQPQHF. The chain is built from TRBV5-6 and TRBJ1-5, with D possibly TRBD1 on 5 matching bases. Germline V gene lookup returns CDR1 SGHDT and CDR2 YYEEEE. This CDR3 has 15 amino acids. V was pared by 4 bases and J by 3 bases, with 14 bases between.

The J gene is TRBJ2-1, the V gene TRBV6-5; perhaps TRBD1 as D (6 bases). CDR1 and CDR2 (germline): MNHEY, SVGAGI. Trimming left V 4 bases short and J 5 bases short, with 15 bases between. This CDR3 is 15 amino acids long. CDR3: CASSSQDSYNNEQFF. The DNA for the CDR3 is TGTGCCAGCAGTTCCCAGGACAGTTATAACAATGAGCAGTTCTTC.

This clonotype was found a few times. The chain has TRBV18 and TRBJ1-1, with 9 bases lining up with TRBD1. Germline V lookup: CDR1 KGHSH, CDR2 LQKENI. V was pared by 2 bases and J by 5 bases, with 12 bases of the junction left unmatched. CDR3 length equals 17 residues. The CDR3 here is CASSPTRTGEFGTEAFF. The DNA for the CDR3 is TGTGCCAGCTCACCAACTAGGACAGGGGAGTTTGGGACTGAAGCTTTCTTT.

This clonotype occurred a few times. The rearrangement joins TRBV4-3 to TRBJ2-1, with D unresolved. CDR3 length: 13 amino acids. Per germline, CDR1 LGHNA and CDR2 YSLEER. Trimming left V 3 bases short and J 5 bases short, with 8 bases between. CDR3 DNA: TGCGCCAGCAGCCATGGCATGAACAATGAGCAGTTCTTC. It encodes CASSHGMNNEQFF.

To note about this clonotype: This could be a read error, since a much larger clone is one nucleotide away. The rearrangement uses TRBV28 and TRBJ2-7, with D perhaps matching TRBD1 (6 bases). The CDR3 loop spans 13 amino acids. Trimming shortened V by 6 bases and J by 3 bases, and 12 bases separated the two germline ends. Germline assignment: CDR1 MDHEN and CDR2 SYDVKM. The CDR3: CASRRDIYYEQYF. The CDR3, as DNA: TGTGCCAGCAGGAGGGACATCTACTACGAGCAGTACTTC.

This clonotype was detected ten times or more. DNA for the CDR3: TGTGCCAGCAAATACAGATCCCTCATGAACACTGAAGCTTTCTTT. Protein: CASKYRSLMNTEAFF. The gene calls are TRBV11-2 and TRBJ1-1, with D uncertain. Germline V gives CDR1 SGHAT, CDR2 FQNNGV. This CDR3 contains 15 residues. Between the trimmed V and J ends, which lost 7 bases and 0 bases, there was a span of 15 bases.